This T cell receptor (beta chain) appears in the sequencing data of a study of T cells in localized non-small cell lung cancer. Study-wide points: Sequence data derive from only one tumor region, so heterogeneity remains possible. Researchers found a median approximately 50 of the top 100 tumor clones in adjacent lung. Uninvolved nearby lung showed the greatest T cell clonality, exceeding that found in tumor. Increased T cell density in blood showed an association with longer overall survival.

The data were produced by immunoSEQ multiplex PCR, yet TCRdb's version contains in-frame clones alone and is incomplete. The repertoire holds about 54,000 clones, with about four fifths as singletons. Details on this clone: The antigen is undetermined.

This clonotype was sampled from a female donor older than 55 with stage II squamous cell lung carcinoma. The sequencing used peripheral blood, collected before any cancer treatment.

Here the CDR3 DNA reads TGCAGCGTTGATGGGACAGGGCCCTACGAGCAGTACTTC. Translation gives CSVDGTGPYEQYF. This chain uses TRBV29-1 with TRBJ2-7; 9 positions match TRBD1. Per the germline V gene, CDR1 is SQVTM and CDR2 is ANQGSEA. The CDR3 spans 13 residues. Trimming removed 3 bases from V and 2 bases from J; junction bases left unmatched: 2.